The rows below give T cell receptor beta chains drawn from one sample of a study of blood T cells in healthy people across ages. Each CDR3 protein gets one entry after TCRdb re-called the 5' RACE reads with MiXCR. This table has more than 900,000 distinct CDR3 sequences, almost 30% appearing once. This sample was also put to use in a study of T cells of mothers and their children.

The sequenced material came from blood. The receptors were sampled from a woman between 40 and 55 years old in good health. The CDR3 runs from the conserved cysteine through the conserved F or W. D genes are given only for firm matches.

>TRBV7-9|TRBJ2-7|NA
CASSPQGKPYEQYF
>TRBV4-3|TRBJ1-1|NA
CASSQEIPGNTEAFF
>TRBV5-1|TRBJ2-3|NA
CASSPISRQSTDTQYF
>TRBV28|TRBJ1-2|NA
CASSPRRPPNYGYTF
>TRBV7-9|TRBJ1-2|TRBD1
CASSLEGTGENYGYTF
>TRBV19|TRBJ2-5|TRBD1
CASSRGYSGQVWSRETQYF
>TRBV20-1|TRBJ1-5|NA
CSARRAAQPQHF
>TRBV30|TRBJ2-7|NA
CAWGQAYEQYF
>TRBV20-1|TRBJ2-7|NA
CSARGEGGYEQYF
>TRBV2|TRBJ1-6|NA
CASSVGTAGNSPLHF
>TRBV28|TRBJ1-5|TRBD1
CASKVSGQGRPPQHF
>TRBV9|TRBJ1-2|TRBD1
CASSLSGQGTYGYTF
>TRBV12-3/TRBV12-4|TRBJ2-3|TRBD2
CASSPGLAGRTDTQYF
>TRBV5-5|TRBJ2-2|NA
CASSFPILGTGELFF
>TRBV7-9|TRBJ1-4|TRBD1
CASSRQTGGGEKLFF
>TRBV4-2|TRBJ2-1|TRBD2
CASSREIAGGRFDEQFF
>TRBV20-1|TRBJ2-7|TRBD1
CSARPGQDHEQYF
>TRBV4-1|TRBJ1-2|TRBD1
CASSQAGQGALSHTF
>TRBV28|TRBJ2-7|TRBD2
CASRQGTSGNTYEQYF
>TRBV7-2|TRBJ1-2|NA
CASSLSGAAPNYGYTF
>TRBV12-3/TRBV12-4|TRBJ1-2|TRBD1
CASSKPTGFGYTF
>TRBV5-1|TRBJ1-1|NA
CASSLRRGYMNTEAFF
>TRBV2|TRBJ2-3|NA
CASSGDPRGPDTQYF
>TRBV25-1|TRBJ2-3|NA
CASSELGVGDTQYF
>TRBV20-1|TRBJ1-1|NA
CSAINTEAFF
>TRBV14|TRBJ1-1|NA
CASSPLGGSEAFF
>TRBV28|TRBJ2-5|NA
CASSLFSLRARYQETQYF
>TRBV7-9|TRBJ2-4|TRBD2
CASSSGGGGADKNIQYF
>TRBV27|TRBJ2-3|NA
CASSLVQGSDTQYF
>TRBV6-5|TRBJ1-3|TRBD1
CASSYSGDRGKIGNTIYF
>TRBV3-1|TRBJ2-7|NA
CASSQAEGSYEQYF
>TRBV12-5|TRBJ2-3|TRBD2
CASGLSRQGLAGGPRVDTQYF
>TRBV24-1|TRBJ2-1|NA
CATSDSYASQGNEQFF
>TRBV7-2|TRBJ2-3|NA
CANSLGGNTDTQYF
>TRBV7-6|TRBJ2-5|NA
CASSVIVGETQYF
>TRBV6-5|TRBJ2-3|TRBD2
CASSSRGLAGDHTDTQYF
>TRBV29-1|TRBJ2-2|TRBD1
CSATTGAPNTGELFF
>TRBV6-2/TRBV6-3|TRBJ2-1|NA
CASSYSGGGNEQFF
>TRBV19|NA|TRBD1
CASSLRQGAIHEQYF
>TRBV7-2|TRBJ1-1|TRBD1
CASSWDRVDTEAFF
>TRBV5-1|TRBJ2-6|TRBD1
CASSLRTGNTPGANVLTF
>TRBV5-1|TRBJ1-2|NA
CASSLAATPAAGDGCTF